The next 18 T cell receptor beta chains were all read from a single sample in a study of T-cell memory formation after mild COVID-19. Using its own MiXCR run on the 5' RACE reads, TCRdb lists one record per CDR3 protein. The sample has 150,000 to 200,000 distinct CDR3 sequences, approximately 10% seen once. Sample: PBMCs or a T cell subset sorted from them (not recorded which). These receptors originate from a young man who had mild COVID-19 (a few samples of this study predate the infection). Cell type and time point are not known.

The rearrangement links TRBV5-1 to TRBJ1-5; D is unclear. The CDR3 sequence is 14 residues long. V lost 0 bases and J 4 bases, leaving 8 bases between the germline ends. CDR1 and CDR2 from the germline V gene are SGHRS and YFSETQ. CDR3 sequence reads: CASSLEGRNQPQHF. The CDR3 DNA reads TGCGCCAGCAGCTTGGAGGGTCGGAATCAGCCCCAGCATTTT.

The rearrangement uses TRBV7-2 and TRBJ2-5, with D tentatively TRBD1 or TRBD2 (7 bases each). V was trimmed by 5 bases and J by 2 bases, leaving 12 bases between them. Germline V gives CDR1 SGHTA, CDR2 FQGNSA. This CDR3 has 14 amino acids. CDR3 amino acids: CASSQRDRQETQYF. In DNA, the CDR3 is TGTGCCAGCAGCCAGCGGGACAGACAAGAGACCCAGTACTTC.

This clonotype came up a few times. The J gene is TRBJ1-1, the V gene TRBV10-3; D may be TRBD1 (5 bases). The CDR3 has 12 residues. V lost 5 bases and J lost 1, with 5 bases in between. Germline V gene data show CDR1 as ENHRY and CDR2 as SYGVKD. This CDR3 reads CAISTGNTEAFF. The CDR3 DNA reads as TGTGCCATCAGTACAGGGAACACTGAAGCTTTCTTT.

This clonotype appeared a few times. The chain links TRBV4-1 to TRBJ2-5, with D perhaps TRBD2 (6 bases). CDR1 MGHRA and CDR2 YSYEKL come from the germline V gene. This CDR3 comprises 16 residues. The V end was cut by 4 bases, the J end by 7 bases, with 22 bases between. The CDR3 here is CASSPRDWEGLATQYF. CDR3 nucleotides: TGCGCCAGCAGCCCCCGGGACTGGGAAGGCTTAGCGACCCAGTACTTC.

This clonotype showed up just a few times. V usage is TRBV12-3 or TRBV12-4 and J usage is TRBJ2-7; D gene ambiguous. The CDR3 sequence is 15 residues long. Between the trimmed V and J ends, which lost 5 bases and 0 bases, there was a span of 14 bases. The CDR3 DNA is TGTGCCAGCAGTCCAGGTGGTTTTAGCTCCTACGAGCAGTACGTC. Protein product: CASSPGGFSSYEQYV.

V and J are TRBV11-3 and TRBJ2-2; tentative D call: TRBD2 (7 bases). The V end lost 5 bases, the J end lost 5 bases, and 12 bases lay between the germline ends. This CDR3 has 14 amino acids. CDR1 and CDR2 from the germline V gene are SGHNT and YENEEA. CDR3 amino acids: CASSLRGRTGELFF. CDR3 in DNA: TGTGCCAGCAGCCTGCGGGGGCGAACCGGGGAGCTGTTTTTT.

This clonotype showed up just a few times. V gene TRBV7-2 combines with J gene TRBJ2-5, with 12 bases aligning to TRBD2. Germline CDR1 reads SGHTA; CDR2 reads FQGNSA. Trimming cost V 4 bases and J 5 bases; bases outside gene matches: 8. This CDR3 is 16 amino acids long. CDR3 nucleotide sequence: TGTGCCAGCAGCTCACGACTAGCGGGGGAGGGGGAGACCCAGTACTTC. It is translated as CASSSRLAGEGETQYF.

The rearrangement uses TRBV12-3 or TRBV12-4 and TRBJ2-5, with D perhaps TRBD2 (6 bases). The CDR3 extends over 13 amino acids. With 6 bases removed from V and 3 bases from J, the gap between germline ends came to 11 bases. As DNA, the CDR3 is TGTGCCAGCAGGCCTCGGGGGAAAGAGACCCAGTACTTC. It yields the protein CASRPRGKETQYF.

Only a few counts were recorded for this clonotype. V usage is TRBV6-6 and J usage is TRBJ1-2; D gene uncertain. Germline CDR1 reads MNHNY; CDR2 reads SVGAGI (reference sequence). CDR3 length: 14 amino acids. Trimming left V 0 bases short and J 2 bases short, with 7 bases between. The CDR3 region is CASSYSKGNYGYTF. The DNA of the CDR3 is TGTGCCAGCAGTTACTCGAAGGGAAACTATGGCTACACCTTC.

The chain combines TRBV18 with TRBJ1-1; D unresolved. Trimming pared 6 bases from V and 6 bases from J, leaving 20 bases between. This CDR3 region has 15 residues. Germline loops: CDR1 KGHSH, CDR2 LQKENI. CDR3 region: CASSRSSGSDPEAFF. Here the CDR3 DNA reads TGTGCCAGCTCCCGTTCGTCGGGGTCGGACCCTGAAGCTTTCTTT.

The gene calls are TRBV20-1 and TRBJ1-2, with D perhaps TRBD1 (6 bases). The CDR3 length is 14 residues. Trimming took off 0 bases at V and 3 bases at J, with 11 bases between the two ends. Per germline, CDR1 DFQATT and CDR2 SNEGSKA (reference sequence). CDR3 in DNA: TGCAGTGCTAGAGAGGGGGGCCTAGACTATGGCTACACCTTC. Translated, it gives CSAREGGLDYGYTF.

J is TRBJ2-5 and V is TRBV12-3 or TRBV12-4; perhaps TRBD1 as D (5 bases). CDR3 length equals 14 residues. V lost 5 bases and J lost 5, with 15 bases in between. The CDR3 is CASSGRWGSETQYF. CDR3 DNA: TGTGCCAGCAGTGGAAGATGGGGCTCCGAGACCCAGTACTTC.

The sample holds a few counts of this clonotype. The V gene is TRBV12-3 or TRBV12-4, the J gene TRBJ2-1; D may be TRBD2 (6 bases). The CDR3 totals 12 residues. Trimming cost V 8 bases and J 7 bases, with 12 bases left between them. The CDR3 reads CASGGSGNEQFF. The CDR3 DNA reads as TGTGCCAGCGGGGGGTCTGGTAATGAGCAGTTCTTC.

This sequence joins TRBV11-1 and TRBJ2-1; 8 positions match TRBD2. Trimming removed 5 bases from V and 4 bases from J; junction bases left unmatched: 7. In germline, CDR1 is SGHAT, CDR2 FQDESV (reference sequence). This CDR3 region has 15 residues. CDR3: CASSLVAGTYNEQFF. CDR3 DNA sequence: TGTGCCAGCAGCCTTGTAGCGGGGACTTACAATGAGCAGTTCTTC. The full variable domain, in which reference TRBV11-1 and TRBJ2-1 provide the parts outside the CDR3, is EAEVAQSPRYKITEKSQAVAFWCDPISGHATLYWYRQILGQGPELLVQFQDESVVDDSQLPKDRFSAERLKGVDSTLKIQPAELGDSAMYLCASSLVAGTYNEQFFGPGTRLTVL.

The sample holds a few counts of this clonotype. The chain uses TRBV6-2 or TRBV6-3 and TRBJ2-2, with TRBD2 matching 12 bases. V dropped 0 bases and J dropped 3; count of bases not matched to a gene: 8. Germline CDR1 and CDR2: MNHEY and SVGEGT. The CDR3 is 19 amino acids. The CDR3 spells CASSYSRLGLAGHTGELFF. CDR3 coding DNA: TGTGCCAGCAGTTACTCGAGATTAGGACTAGCGGGACACACCGGGGAGCTGTTTTTT.

This clonotype has only a few counts. The gene calls are TRBV7-2 and TRBJ1-2; no clear D gene. In germline, CDR1 is SGHTA, CDR2 FQGNSA. Trimming stripped 5 bases from V and 4 bases from J, with 17 bases between. There are 15 residues in the CDR3. The CDR3 DNA is TGTGCCAGCAGCCAAGTCGTAGGAAACTTCTATGGCTACACCTTC. Residues: CASSQVVGNFYGYTF.

The sample holds a few counts of this clonotype. The V and J genes are TRBV6-2 or TRBV6-3 and TRBJ2-5; TRBD2 aligns across 11 bases. Germline V gene data show CDR1 as MNHEY and CDR2 as SVGEGT. CDR3 length: 16 amino acids. The junction had 12 bases not matched to a gene; V was cut back by 7 bases and J by 5 bases. CDR3 DNA sequence: TGTGCCAGCACCCGGCCGACTAGCGGGGCTCTCGAGACCCAGTACTTC. Protein sequence: CASTRPTSGALETQYF.

The CDR3 DNA is TGTGCCAGTGGGGGATCCCCCTACGAGCAGTACTTC. Translated: CASGGSPYEQYF. This rearrangement joins TRBV28 to TRBJ2-7; D tentatively reads TRBD1 or TRBD2 (5 bases each). This CDR3 comprises 12 residues. The V and J ends lost 9 bases and 2 bases respectively, with 11 bases between them. The germline CDR1 and CDR2 sequences are MDHEN and SYDVKM.